These 27 T cell receptor beta chains share one sample of origin, sequenced in a study of blood T cell repertoires in COVID-19. The method was immunoSEQ multiplex PCR; TCRdb's version includes in-frame clones alone and lacks a portion of them. Of about 110,000 clones in the sample, about 88% were seen once. The material sequenced was peripheral blood. These receptors were obtained from a human donor in a cohort sampled during active COVID-19.

The rearrangement joins TRBV6-1 to TRBJ1-2; D is possibly TRBD1 (6 bases). The CDR3 consists of 17 residues. The germline gives CDR1 MNHNS, CDR2 SASEGT. Trimming stripped 4 bases from V and 1 base from J, with 19 bases between. CDR3 protein: CASSVRTEIYGNYGYTF. DNA for the CDR3: TGTGCCAGCAGTGTAAGGACAGAAATTTACGGTAACTATGGCTACACCTTC.

V gene TRBV29-1 combines with J gene TRBJ2-3; the D gene is possibly TRBD1 (5 bases). The V and J ends lost 3 bases and 4 bases respectively, with 8 bases between them. Germline V gives CDR1 SQVTM, CDR2 ANQGSEA. The CDR3 runs 12 residues. The CDR3: CSVDQGADTQYF. CDR3 DNA: TGCAGCGTTGACCAGGGCGCAGATACGCAGTATTTT.

The chain employs TRBV6-1 and TRBJ1-2, with D unclear. The germline CDR1 and CDR2 sequences are MNHNS and SASEGT. This CDR3 has 15 amino acids. Trimming pared 1 base from V and 4 bases from J, leaving 13 bases between. Written as DNA, the CDR3 is TGTGCCAGCAGTGAAGGGTGGTTGGGCAGCTATGGCTACACCTTC. It is translated as CASSEGWLGSYGYTF.

V gene TRBV9 combines with J gene TRBJ2-7; D perhaps matches TRBD1 (6 bases). Trimming shortened V by 0 bases and J by 5 bases, and 15 bases separated the two germline ends. This CDR3 spans 15 amino acids. CDR1 is SGDLS and CDR2 is YYNGEE in the germline V gene. The DNA of the CDR3 is TGTGCCAGCAGCGTAGGACAGGTTAGGGCTAACGAGCAGTACTTC. Amino acid sequence: CASSVGQVRANEQYF.

The rearrangement uses TRBV28 and TRBJ2-7, with 8 nucleotides matching TRBD1. The junction had 5 bases not matched to a gene; V was cut back by 10 bases and J by 0 bases. The CDR3 totals 13 residues. CDR1 and CDR2 from the germline V gene are MDHEN and SYDVKM. CDR3 loop: CATWDRSSYEQYF. In DNA, the CDR3 is TGTGCCACCTGGGACAGGAGCTCCTACGAGCAGTACTTC. Looking up the rest from reference TRBV28 and TRBJ2-7 gives the full variable domain: DVKVTQSSRYLVKRTGEKVFLECVQDMDHENMFWYRQDPGLGLRLIYFSYDVKMKEKGDIPEGYSVSREKKERFSLILESASTNQTSMYLCATWDRSSYEQYFGPGTRLTVT.

Note on this clone: Germline is not matched at one junction end, which may reflect a read error. The chain couples TRBV24-1 to TRBJ1-2; 7 bases line up with TRBD1. The CDR3 totals 14 residues. CDR1 and CDR2 from the germline V gene are KGHDR and SFDVKD. The DNA of the CDR3 is TGTGCCGCCAGTGCCCCGGACAGGCATGAAGGCTACACCTTC. This encodes CAASAPDRHEGYTF.

This chain links TRBV19 with TRBJ1-1, with 9 bases fitting TRBD1. The CDR3 is 13 residues long. Trimming at V came to 6 bases and at J to 4 bases, leaving 3 bases not matched to a gene. Germline CDR1 and CDR2: LNHDA and SQIVND (reference sequence). CDR3 bases: TGTGCCAGTAGCCGGGACAGGGCCACTGAAGCTTTCTTT. This codes for CASSRDRATEAFF.

CDR3 in DNA: TGTGCCAGTAGTCCCCGCGGGACAGGGGGCAATTCACCCCTCCACTTT. Translation: CASSPRGTGGNSPLHF. The rearrangement uses TRBV19 and TRBJ1-6, with 12 bases aligning to TRBD1. The CDR3 loop spans 16 amino acids. V gave up 5 bases and J gave up 7 bases; unmatched junction bases: 6. Looked up from germline, CDR1 is LNHDA and CDR2 is SQIVND (reference sequence).

This clone appeared a single time. V gene TRBV14 combines with J gene TRBJ1-2, with D perhaps TRBD1 (6 bases). Trimming pared 0 bases from V and 8 bases from J, leaving 16 bases between. This CDR3 has 15 residues. Per germline, CDR1 SGHDN and CDR2 FVKESK. The CDR3 coding sequence is TGTGCCAGCAGCCAAGATTGGGTAACAGGGTCCGGCTACACCTTC. Its protein is CASSQDWVTGSGYTF.

The chain carries TRBV28 and TRBJ2-7, with D possibly matching TRBD2 (5 bases). CDR1 MDHEN and CDR2 SYDVKM come from the germline V gene. The CDR3 length is 12 residues. V lost 6 bases to trimming and J lost 7 bases, with 13 bases between them. This chain's CDR3 is CASRPGRGEQYF. CDR3 nucleotide sequence: TGTGCCAGCAGACCAGGACGCGGGGAGCAGTACTTC.

This rearrangement joins TRBV9 to TRBJ2-3, with TRBD2 identical over 8 bases. CDR1 and CDR2 (germline): SGDLS, YYNGEE. Trimming took 0 bases from V and 5 from J; bases not matched to a gene: 5. The CDR3 length is 15 residues. CDR3 protein: CASSVVSGVGDTQYF. The CDR3 DNA reads TGTGCCAGCAGCGTAGTTAGCGGGGTCGGAGATACGCAGTATTTT. Supplemented by reference TRBV9 and TRBJ2-3, the full variable domain reads DSGVTQTPKHLITATGQRVTLRCSPRSGDLSVYWYQQSLDQGLQFLIQYYNGEERAKGNILERFSAQQFPDLHSELNLSSLELGDSALYFCASSVVSGVGDTQYFGPGTRLTVL.

The rearrangement joins TRBV5-8 to TRBJ2-4; tentative D call: TRBD1 (5 bases). The CDR3 spans 15 residues. V lost 3 bases, J lost 2 bases, and 12 bases lay in between. Germline V gives CDR1 SGHTS, CDR2 YDEGEE. CDR3 loop: CASSSDSHPKNIQYF. The CDR3 DNA is TGTGCCAGCAGCTCCGACAGCCACCCCAAAAACATTCAGTACTTC.

The CDR3 region is CASSDGTDTQYF. The CDR3 DNA follows: TGTGCCAGCAGCGACGGGACAGATACGCAGTATTTT. The chain recombines TRBV7-3 with TRBJ2-3; D is unresolved. From germline, CDR1 is SGHTA and CDR2 FQGTGA. Trimming removed 5 bases from V and 3 bases from J, with 6 bases in between. The CDR3 spans 12 residues.

The chain uses TRBV7-9 and TRBJ2-7, with D maybe TRBD2 (5 bases). V was trimmed by 5 bases and J by 7 bases, leaving 12 bases between them. Germline loops: CDR1 SEHNR, CDR2 FQNEAQ (reference sequence). This CDR3 comprises 12 residues. The CDR3 reads CASSPGPGEQYF. The DNA of the CDR3 is TGTGCCAGCAGCCCCGGACCGGGGGAGCAGTACTTC.

The chain joins TRBV9 to TRBJ2-1; 9 bases align to TRBD1. This CDR3 has 14 residues. With 4 bases clipped from V and 5 bases from J, the junction kept 4 bases outside the gene matches. Germline V gives CDR1 SGDLS, CDR2 YYNGEE. As DNA, the CDR3 is TGTGCCAGCAGCCTACAGGGGGCCCACAATGAGCAGTTCTTC. Translation gives CASSLQGAHNEQFF.

This chain joins TRBV6-5 and TRBJ2-7; 7 bases fit TRBD2. CDR1 and CDR2 from the germline V gene are MNHEY and SVGAGI. V shed 0 bases and J 7 bases; nucleotides not matched to a gene: 6. CDR3 length equals 14 residues. CDR3 nucleotides: TGTGCCAGCAGTTACTCGGGGGAGGGTCGGGAGCAGTACTTC. Amino acid sequence: CASSYSGEGREQYF.

The chain employs TRBV10-3 and TRBJ1-2; 8 positions agree with TRBD1. With V trimmed by 4 bases and J by 1 base, 8 bases remained unmatched. Germline V lookup: CDR1 ENHRY, CDR2 SYGVKD. This CDR3 contains 16 residues. The CDR3 loop reads CAISGTGMDRNYGYTF. CDR3 nucleotide sequence: TGTGCCATCAGTGGGACAGGGATGGACCGTAACTATGGCTACACCTTC.

This clone was counted a single time. The CDR3 here is CASSPKGKGADTGELFF. The CDR3 nucleotides are TGTGCCAGCAGCCCGAAGGGGAAGGGGGCGGACACCGGGGAGCTGTTTTTT. The rearrangement joins TRBV7-9 to TRBJ2-2; 7 bases line up with TRBD1. The germline V gene has CDR1 SEHNR and CDR2 FQNEAQ (reference sequence). The CDR3 is 17 amino acids. J gave up 3 bases and V 5 bases, and 12 bases lay outside the gene matches.

The chain recombines TRBV10-3 with TRBJ1-4; TRBD1 might be the D (5 bases). V was shortened by 8 bases and J by 7 bases, with 14 bases between the two germline ends. The germline gives CDR1 ENHRY, CDR2 SYGVKD. CDR3 length: 13 residues. CDR3 region: CAIGAELGEKLFF. The CDR3 nucleotides are TGTGCCATCGGGGCAGAGCTTGGTGAAAAACTGTTTTTT.

V gene TRBV20-1 combines with J gene TRBJ2-7; 7 bases line up with TRBD1. Trimming at V came to 3 bases and at J to 3 bases, leaving 11 bases not matched to a gene. The CDR3 is 15 residues long. The germline V gene has CDR1 DFQATT and CDR2 SNEGSKA (reference sequence). The CDR3 here is CSASTSDRPDYEQYF. The CDR3 DNA follows: TGCAGTGCTAGTACCTCGGACAGGCCGGACTACGAGCAGTACTTC.

This clone was seen once. This chain joins TRBV19 and TRBJ2-7; 9 bases agree with TRBD1. CDR3 length equals 13 residues. In germline, CDR1 is LNHDA, CDR2 SQIVND (reference sequence). V dropped 5 bases and J dropped 5; count of bases not matched to a gene: 4. The chain's CDR3 is CASSLGQGDEQYF. CDR3 DNA: TGTGCCAGTAGTTTGGGACAGGGAGACGAGCAGTACTTC. Variable domain in full (rest from reference TRBV19 and TRBJ2-7): DGGITQSPKYLFRKEGQNVTLSCEQNLNHDAMYWYRQDPGQGLRLIYYSQIVNDFQKGDIAEGYSVSREKKESFPLTVTSAQKNPTAFYLCASSLGQGDEQYFGPGTRLTVT.

This sequence joins TRBV13 and TRBJ1-2; 7 bases map to TRBD1. V shed 4 bases and J 1 base; nucleotides not matched to a gene: 3. The CDR3 runs to 14 residues. Per the germline V gene, CDR1 is PRHDT and CDR2 is FYEKMQ (reference sequence). The CDR3 region has the DNA TGTGCCAGCAGCTCCACAGGGGATAACTATGGCTACACCTTC. Protein: CASSSTGDNYGYTF.

With regard to this clone: The conserved closing phenylalanine or tryptophan is absent in this CDR3, likely reflecting a read error. The rearrangement links TRBV15 to TRBJ2-3; D gene ambiguous. The CDR3 has 14 amino acids. The germline V and J ends were trimmed by 4 bases and 2 bases, with 10 bases remaining between them. The V gene's germline CDR1 is LNHNV and CDR2 YYDKDF (reference sequence). The CDR3 spells CATSTRPDTDTQYS. CDR3 sequence (DNA): TGTGCCACCAGCACCCGACCAGACACAGATACGCAGTATTCT.

The chain employs TRBV6-6 and TRBJ2-7; 7 nucleotides line up with TRBD1. V was pared by 4 bases and J by 6 bases, with 6 bases of the junction left unmatched. CDR1 and CDR2 (germline): MNHNY, SVGAGI (reference sequence). The CDR3 consists of 13 residues. CDR3 loop: CASSSPDRAEQYF. The CDR3 nucleotides read TGTGCCAGCAGTTCCCCTGACAGGGCCGAGCAGTACTTC.

J is TRBJ1-1 and V is TRBV4-1, with TRBD1 as a possible D gene (5 bases). Germline CDR1 is MGHRA and CDR2 is YSYEKL. This CDR3 spans 17 amino acids. V was cut by 4 bases and J by 1 base, with 19 bases left in between. The CDR3 DNA reads as TGCGCCAGCAGCCCAAGAAGGGGCAGGACCCCGAACACTGAAGCTTTCTTT. Amino acids: CASSPRRGRTPNTEAFF.

CDR3 loop: CASSLTGSGTDTQYF. As DNA, the CDR3 is TGTGCCAGCAGCCTAACAGGGTCAGGGACAGATACGCAGTATTTT. The V and J genes are TRBV7-9 and TRBJ2-3, with D possibly matching TRBD1 (6 bases). Between the trimmed V and J ends, which lost 5 bases and 3 bases, there was a span of 15 bases. Germline V gene lookup returns CDR1 SEHNR and CDR2 FQNEAQ (reference sequence). This CDR3 contains 15 residues.

The chain links TRBV6-5 to TRBJ1-1; 9 bases are shared with TRBD1. The CDR3 sequence is 13 residues long. The germline gives CDR1 MNHEY, CDR2 SVGAGI. V dropped 9 bases and J dropped 0; count of bases not matched to a gene: 2. The chain's CDR3 is CASGTGLNTEAFF. The CDR3 DNA is TGTGCCAGTGGGACAGGGCTGAACACTGAAGCTTTCTTT.